This T cell receptor beta chain was sequenced for a study of blood T cell repertoires in COVID-19. This CDR3 is built from 13 residues. V gave up 0 bases and J gave up 10 bases, with 10 bases separating them. Data came from immunoSEQ multiplex PCR; TCRdb stores just in-frame clones and leaves some out. This table has about 280,000 clones, 87% appearing once. The chain carries TRBV12-3 or TRBV12-4 and TRBJ2-1; the D is unclear. The receptor was isolated from a woman in her forties who had recovered from COVID-19. Sequenced input: PBMCs or T cells enriched from blood (not recorded which). Here the CDR3 reads CASSLAPTGEQFF. CDR3 nucleotide sequence: TGTGCCAGCAGTTTAGCCCCGACTGGAGAGCAGTTCTTC.